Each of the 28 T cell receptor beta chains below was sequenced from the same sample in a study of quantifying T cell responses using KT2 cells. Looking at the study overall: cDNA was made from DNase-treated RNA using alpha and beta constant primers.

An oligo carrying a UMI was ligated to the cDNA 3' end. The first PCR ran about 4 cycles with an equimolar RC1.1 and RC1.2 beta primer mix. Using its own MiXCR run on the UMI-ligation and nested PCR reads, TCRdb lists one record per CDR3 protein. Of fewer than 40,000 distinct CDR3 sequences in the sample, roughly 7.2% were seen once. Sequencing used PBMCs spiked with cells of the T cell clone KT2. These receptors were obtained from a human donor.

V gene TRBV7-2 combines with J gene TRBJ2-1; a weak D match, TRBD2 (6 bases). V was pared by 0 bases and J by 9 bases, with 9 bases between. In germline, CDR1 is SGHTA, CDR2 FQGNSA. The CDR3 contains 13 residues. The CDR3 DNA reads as TGTGCCAGCAGCTTAGCCGGGAGAGGTGAGCAGTTCTTC. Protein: CASSLAGRGEQFF.

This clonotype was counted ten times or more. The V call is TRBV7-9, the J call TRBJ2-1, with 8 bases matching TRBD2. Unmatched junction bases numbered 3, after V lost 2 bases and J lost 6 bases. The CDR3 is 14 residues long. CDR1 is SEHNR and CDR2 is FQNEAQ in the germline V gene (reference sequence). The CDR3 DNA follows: TGTGCCAGCAGCTTACGAGCGGGAGCCAATGAGCAGTTCTTC. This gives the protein CASSLRAGANEQFF.

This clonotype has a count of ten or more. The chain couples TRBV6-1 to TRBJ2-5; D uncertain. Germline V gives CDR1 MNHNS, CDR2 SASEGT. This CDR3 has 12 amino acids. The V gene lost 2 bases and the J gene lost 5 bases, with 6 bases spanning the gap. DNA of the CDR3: TGTGCCAGCAGTGAACTGCGGGAGACCCAGTACTTC. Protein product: CASSELRETQYF.

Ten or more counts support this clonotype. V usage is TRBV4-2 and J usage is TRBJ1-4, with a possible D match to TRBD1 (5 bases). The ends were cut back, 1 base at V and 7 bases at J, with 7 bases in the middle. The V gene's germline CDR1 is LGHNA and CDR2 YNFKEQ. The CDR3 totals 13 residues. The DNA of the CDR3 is TGTGCCAGCAGCCAAGCAGGGACTGAAAAACTGTTTTTT. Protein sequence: CASSQAGTEKLFF.

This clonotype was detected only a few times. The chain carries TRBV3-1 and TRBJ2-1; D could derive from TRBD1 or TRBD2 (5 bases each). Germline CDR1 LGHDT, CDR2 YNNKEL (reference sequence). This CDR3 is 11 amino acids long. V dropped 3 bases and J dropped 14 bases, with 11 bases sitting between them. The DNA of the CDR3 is TGTGCCAGCAGCCATGGGACGTGGGAGTTCTTC. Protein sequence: CASSHGTWEFF.

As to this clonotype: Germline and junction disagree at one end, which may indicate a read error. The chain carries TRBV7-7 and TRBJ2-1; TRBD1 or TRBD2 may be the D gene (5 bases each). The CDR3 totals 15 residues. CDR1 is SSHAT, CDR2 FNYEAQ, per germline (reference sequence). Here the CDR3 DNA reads TGTGCTAGCAGCCCCGGGACGAATCCATACAATGAGCAGTTCTTC. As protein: CASSPGTNPYNEQFF.

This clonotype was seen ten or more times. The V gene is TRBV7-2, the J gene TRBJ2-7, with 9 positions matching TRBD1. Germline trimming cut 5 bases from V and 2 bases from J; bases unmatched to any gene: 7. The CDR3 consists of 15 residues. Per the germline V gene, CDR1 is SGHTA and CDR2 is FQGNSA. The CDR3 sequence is CASSTGGTGTYEQYF. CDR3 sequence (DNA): TGTGCCAGCAGCACAGGGGGGACAGGGACCTACGAGCAGTACTTC.

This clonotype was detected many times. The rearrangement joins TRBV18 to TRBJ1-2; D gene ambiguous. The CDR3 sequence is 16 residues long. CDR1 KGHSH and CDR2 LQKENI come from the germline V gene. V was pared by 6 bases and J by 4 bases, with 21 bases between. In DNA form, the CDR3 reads TGTGCCAGCTCTCCAGGACGGAGCCCCTGGGGCTATGGCTACACCTTC. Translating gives CASSPGRSPWGYGYTF. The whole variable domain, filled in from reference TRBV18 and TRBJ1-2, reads NAGVMQNPRHLVRRRGQEARLRCSPMKGHSHVYWYRQLPEEGLKFMVYLQKENIIDESGMPKERFSAEFPKEGPSILRIQQVVRGDSAAYFCASSPGRSPWGYGYTFGSGTRLTVV.

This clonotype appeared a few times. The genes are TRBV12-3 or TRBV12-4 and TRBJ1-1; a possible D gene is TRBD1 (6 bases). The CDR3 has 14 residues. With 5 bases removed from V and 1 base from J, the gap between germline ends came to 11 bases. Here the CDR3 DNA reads TGTGCCAGCAGTCAACAGGGACCGAACACTGAAGCTTTCTTT. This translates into CASSQQGPNTEAFF.

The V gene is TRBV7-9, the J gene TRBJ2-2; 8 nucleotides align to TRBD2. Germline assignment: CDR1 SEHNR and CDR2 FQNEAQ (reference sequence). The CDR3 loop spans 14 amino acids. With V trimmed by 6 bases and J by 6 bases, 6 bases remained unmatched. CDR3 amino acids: CASSRGLAAGELFF. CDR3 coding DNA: TGTGCCAGCAGTCGTGGACTAGCAGCCGGGGAGCTGTTTTTT.

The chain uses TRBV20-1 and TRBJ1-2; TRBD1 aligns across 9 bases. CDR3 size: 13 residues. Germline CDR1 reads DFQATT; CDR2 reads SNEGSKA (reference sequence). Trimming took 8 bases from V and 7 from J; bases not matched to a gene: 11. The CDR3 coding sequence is TGCAGTACTCAAGGACAGGGGCTAACTGGCTACACCTTC. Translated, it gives CSTQGQGLTGYTF.

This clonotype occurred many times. CDR3 residues: CSVATGAYEQYF. CDR3 in DNA: TGCAGCGTTGCAACAGGGGCCTACGAGCAGTACTTC. This sequence joins TRBV29-1 and TRBJ2-7; 7 bases line up with TRBD1. CDR1 is SQVTM, CDR2 ANQGSEA, per germline. V dropped 4 bases and J dropped 2; count of bases not matched to a gene: 2. The CDR3 sequence is 12 residues long.

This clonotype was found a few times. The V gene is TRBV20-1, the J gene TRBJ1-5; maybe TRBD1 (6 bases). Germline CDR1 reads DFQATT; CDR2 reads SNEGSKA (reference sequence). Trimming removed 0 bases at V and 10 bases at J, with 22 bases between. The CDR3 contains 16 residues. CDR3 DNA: TGCAGTGCTAGAGATTCAGCAGGGGCCCTCCACCGACCCCAGCATTTT. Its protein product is CSARDSAGALHRPQHF.

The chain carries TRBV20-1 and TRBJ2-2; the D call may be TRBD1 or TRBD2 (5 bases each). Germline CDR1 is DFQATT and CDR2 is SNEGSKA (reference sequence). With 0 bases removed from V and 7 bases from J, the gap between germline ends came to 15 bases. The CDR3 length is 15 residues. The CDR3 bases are TGCAGTGCTAGAGATTCGGGACGGGCGGACGGGGAGCTGTTTTTT. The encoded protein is CSARDSGRADGELFF.

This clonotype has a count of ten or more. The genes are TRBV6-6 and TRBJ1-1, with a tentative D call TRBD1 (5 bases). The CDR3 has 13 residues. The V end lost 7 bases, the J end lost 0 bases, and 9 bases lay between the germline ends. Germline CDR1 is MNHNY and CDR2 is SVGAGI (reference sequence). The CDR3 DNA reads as TGTGCCAGCAACCCACAGGTGAACACTGAAGCTTTCTTT. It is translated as CASNPQVNTEAFF.

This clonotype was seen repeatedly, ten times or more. CDR3 region: CASSQEKGQVNQPQHF. The DNA of the CDR3 is TGCGCCAGCAGCCAAGAAAAGGGACAGGTTAATCAGCCCCAGCATTTT. This sequence joins TRBV4-1 and TRBJ1-5, with TRBD1 matching over 8 bases. V dropped 0 bases and J dropped 4; count of bases not matched to a gene: 5. In germline, CDR1 is MGHRA, CDR2 YSYEKL. The CDR3 is 16 amino acids.

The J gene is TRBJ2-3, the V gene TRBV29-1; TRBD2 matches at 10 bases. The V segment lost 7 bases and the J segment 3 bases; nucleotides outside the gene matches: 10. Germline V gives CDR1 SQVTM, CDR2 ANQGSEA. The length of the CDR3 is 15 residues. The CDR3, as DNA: TGCAGCGCTGGGCTAGCGGGAGTTATGACAGATACGCAGTATTTT. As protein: CSAGLAGVMTDTQYF.

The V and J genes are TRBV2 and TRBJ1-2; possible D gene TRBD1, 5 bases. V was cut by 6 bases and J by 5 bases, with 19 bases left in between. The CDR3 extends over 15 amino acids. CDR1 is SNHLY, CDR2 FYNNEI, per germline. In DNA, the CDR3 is TGTGCCAGCAGCCGAGACGGGGCGCGGGAGTATGGCTACACCTTC. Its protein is CASSRDGAREYGYTF.

As DNA, the CDR3 is TGCGCCAGCAGCCAAGATCCGGGACCGGACGGTCAGCCCCAGCATTTT. Translated, it gives CASSQDPGPDGQPQHF. The gene calls are TRBV4-1 and TRBJ1-5, with D perhaps matching TRBD1 (5 bases). V dropped 0 bases and J dropped 6 bases, with 15 bases sitting between them. The CDR3 has 16 amino acids. Germline loops: CDR1 MGHRA, CDR2 YSYEKL.

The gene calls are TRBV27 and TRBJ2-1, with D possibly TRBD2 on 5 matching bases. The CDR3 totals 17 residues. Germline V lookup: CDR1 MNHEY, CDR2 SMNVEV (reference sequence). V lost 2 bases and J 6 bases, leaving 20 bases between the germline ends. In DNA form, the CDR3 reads TGTGCCAGCAGTTTACAGTATGGCGGACTTTACGTCAATGAGCAGTTCTTC. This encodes CASSLQYGGLYVNEQFF.

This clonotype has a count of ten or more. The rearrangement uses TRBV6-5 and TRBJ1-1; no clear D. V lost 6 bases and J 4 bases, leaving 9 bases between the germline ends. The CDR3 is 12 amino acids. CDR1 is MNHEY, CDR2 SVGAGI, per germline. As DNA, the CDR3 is TGTGCCAGCAGCGACATGAGCACTGAAGCTTTCTTT. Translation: CASSDMSTEAFF.

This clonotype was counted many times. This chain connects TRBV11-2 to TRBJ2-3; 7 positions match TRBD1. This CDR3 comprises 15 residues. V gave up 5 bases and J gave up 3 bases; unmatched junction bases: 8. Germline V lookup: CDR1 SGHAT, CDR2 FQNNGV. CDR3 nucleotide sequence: TGTGCCAGCAGCCGACAGGGCCTTGGAACAGATACGCAGTATTTT. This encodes CASSRQGLGTDTQYF.

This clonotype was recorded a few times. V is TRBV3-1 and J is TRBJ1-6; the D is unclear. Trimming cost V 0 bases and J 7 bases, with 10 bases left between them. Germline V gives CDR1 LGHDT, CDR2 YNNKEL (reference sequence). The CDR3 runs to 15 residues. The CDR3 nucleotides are TGTGCCAGCAGCCAAGAGATAACGGGAAATTCACCCCTCCACTTT. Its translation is CASSQEITGNSPLHF.

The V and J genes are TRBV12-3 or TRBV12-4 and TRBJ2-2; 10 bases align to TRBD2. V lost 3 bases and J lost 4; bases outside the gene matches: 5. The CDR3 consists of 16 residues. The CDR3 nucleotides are TGTGCCAGCAGTTTTCTAGCGGGAGTTCGCACCGGGGAGCTGTTTTTT. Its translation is CASSFLAGVRTGELFF.

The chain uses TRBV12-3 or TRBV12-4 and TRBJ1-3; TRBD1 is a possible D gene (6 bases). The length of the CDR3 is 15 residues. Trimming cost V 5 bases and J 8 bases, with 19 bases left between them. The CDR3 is CASSPTDRRMYTIYF. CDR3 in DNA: TGTGCCAGCAGTCCCACGGACAGACGAATGTACACCATATATTTT.

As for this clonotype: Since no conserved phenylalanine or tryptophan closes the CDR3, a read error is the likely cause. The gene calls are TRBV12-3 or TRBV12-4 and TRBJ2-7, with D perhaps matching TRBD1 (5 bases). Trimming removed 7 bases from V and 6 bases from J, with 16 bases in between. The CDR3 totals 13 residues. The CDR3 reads CASTVGQGSEQYL. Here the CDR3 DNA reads TGTGCCAGCACGGTGGGGCAGGGATCCGAGCAGTACTTA.

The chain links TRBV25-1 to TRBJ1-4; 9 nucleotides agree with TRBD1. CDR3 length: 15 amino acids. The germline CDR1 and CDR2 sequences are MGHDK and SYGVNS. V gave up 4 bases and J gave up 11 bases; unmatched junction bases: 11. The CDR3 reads CASSVTGTGREKLFF. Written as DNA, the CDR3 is TGTGCCAGCAGTGTAACCGGGACAGGGCGCGAGAAACTGTTTTTT.

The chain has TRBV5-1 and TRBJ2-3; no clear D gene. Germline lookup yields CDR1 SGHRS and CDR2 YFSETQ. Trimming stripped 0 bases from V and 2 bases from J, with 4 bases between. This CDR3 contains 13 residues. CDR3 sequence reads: CASSLDSTDTQYF. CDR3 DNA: TGCGCCAGCAGCTTGGATTCCACAGATACGCAGTATTTT.